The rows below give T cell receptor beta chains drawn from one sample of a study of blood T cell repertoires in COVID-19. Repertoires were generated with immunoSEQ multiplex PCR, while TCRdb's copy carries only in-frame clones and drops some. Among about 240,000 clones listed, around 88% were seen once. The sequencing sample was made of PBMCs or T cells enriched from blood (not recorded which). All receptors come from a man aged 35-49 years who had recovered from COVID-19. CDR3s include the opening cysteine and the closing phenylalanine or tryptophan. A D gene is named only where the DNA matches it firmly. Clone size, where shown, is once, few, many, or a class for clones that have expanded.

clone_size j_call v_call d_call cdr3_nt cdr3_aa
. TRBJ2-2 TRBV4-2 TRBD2 TGTGCCAGCAGCAAAGGACTAGCGGGGAACACCGGGGAGCTGTTTTTT CASSKGLAGNTGELFF
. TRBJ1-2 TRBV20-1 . TGCAGTGCTAGAGGTATCTATGGCTACACCTTC CSARGIYGYTF
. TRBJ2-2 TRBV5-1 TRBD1 TGCGCCAGCAGCTCGGCGACAGGGCTAGTGTCGCGCACCGGGGAGCTGTTTTTT CASSSATGLVSRTGELFF
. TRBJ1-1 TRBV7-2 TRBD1 TGTGCCAGCAGCTTATTAAGAGGGACAGGGAACACTGAAGCTTTCTTT CASSLLRGTGNTEAFF
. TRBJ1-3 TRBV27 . TGTGCCAGCAGTTTATCGGGCAGGGGAATTGGAAACACCATATATTTT CASSLSGRGIGNTIYF
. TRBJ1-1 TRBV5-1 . TGCGCCAGCAGCATGAGACCACGGGAGGACACTGAAGCTTTCTTT CASSMRPREDTEAFF
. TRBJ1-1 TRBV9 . TGTGCCAGCAGCAGACAAGTCGCCACTGAAGCTTTCTTT CASSRQVATEAFF
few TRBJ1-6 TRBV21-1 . TGTGCCAGCAGCAAAGTCGGCAGGGAGGATTCACCCCTCCACTTT CASSKVGREDSPLHF
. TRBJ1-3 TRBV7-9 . TGTGCCAGCAGCGCCCCCGGCTCTGGAAACACCATATATTTT CASSAPGSGNTIYF
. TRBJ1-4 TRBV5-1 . TGCGCCAGCAGCCCCGCCCGACAGGACCTCCAATCCCAGCGGGAAAAACTGTTTTTT CASSPARQDLQSQREKLFF
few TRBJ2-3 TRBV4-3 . TGCGCCAGCAGCCTCCGGACAGTGTCGGATACGCAGTATTTT CASSLRTVSDTQYF
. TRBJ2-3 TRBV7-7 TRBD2 TGTGCCAGCAGCTTAGAAGCGGGGTCCACAGATACGCAGTATTTT CASSLEAGSTDTQYF
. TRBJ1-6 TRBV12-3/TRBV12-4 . TGTGCCAGCAGTTTAACCGGAGGGCCACCCCTCCACTTT CASSLTGGPPLHF
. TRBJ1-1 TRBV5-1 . TGCGCCAGCAGCTTTTCCGGCACTGAAGCTTTCTTT CASSFSGTEAFF
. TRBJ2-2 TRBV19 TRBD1 TGTGCCAGTAGTCCCCCGCCGGGGACAGGGGTTAGGGGGGAGCTGTTTTTT CASSPPPGTGVRGELFF
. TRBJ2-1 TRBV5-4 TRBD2 TGTGCCAGCAGCCCTCGTGGGCGGGAGATCCATGAGCAGTTCTTC CASSPRGREIHEQFF
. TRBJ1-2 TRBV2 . TGTGCCAGCAGTGATCGGCAGGGAATCCTCTATGGCTACACCTTC CASSDRQGILYGYTF
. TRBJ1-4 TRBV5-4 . TGTGCCAGCAGCTTGGATAGGGGGAATGAAAAACTGTTTTTT CASSLDRGNEKLFF
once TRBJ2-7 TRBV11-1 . TGTGCCAGCAGCTTAGCACGCGTCCGCGAGCAGTACTTC CASSLARVREQYF
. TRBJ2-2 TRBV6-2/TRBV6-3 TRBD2 TGTGCCAGCAGCCGACTAGCGACGAACACCGGGGAGCTGTTTTTT CASSRLATNTGELFF
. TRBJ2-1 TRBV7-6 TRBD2 TGTGCCAGCAGCCCCGGGACTAGCGGGGGCTCCTACAATGAGCAGTTCTTC CASSPGTSGGSYNEQFF
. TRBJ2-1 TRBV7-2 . TGTGCCAGCAGTCCGACAGGCGCCTACAATGAGCAGTTCTTC CASSPTGAYNEQFF
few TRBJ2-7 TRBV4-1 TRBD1 TGCGCCAGCAGCCTATCAGTCCCCAGTCCCGGGACAGGGTCTTACGAGCAGTACTTC CASSLSVPSPGTGSYEQYF
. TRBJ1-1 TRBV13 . TGTGCCAGCAGCTTAGGACTCGGTGAAGCTTTCTTT CASSLGLGEAFF
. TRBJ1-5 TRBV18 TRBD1 TGTGCCAGCTCACCCACAGGGGGGTTAACTGGCAATCAGCCCCAGCATTTT CASSPTGGLTGNQPQHF
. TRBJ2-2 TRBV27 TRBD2 TGTGCCAGCAGTTTATTGCGGGGGGACCCGAACACCGGGGAGCTGTTTTTT CASSLLRGDPNTGELFF
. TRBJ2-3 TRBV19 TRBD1 TGTGCCAGTAGTAGACGACAGGGGTTTCGCACAGATACGCAGTATTTT CASSRRQGFRTDTQYF
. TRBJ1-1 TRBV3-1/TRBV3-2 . TGTGCCAGCAGCCATAAGGCCCAAGCAGGGGCGGCTTTCTTT CASSHKAQAGAAFF
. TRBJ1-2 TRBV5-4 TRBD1 TGTGCCAGCAGCTTGTGGGATACAGGGGGCTGGAGGGGCTACACCTTC CASSLWDTGGWRGYTF
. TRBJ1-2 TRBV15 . TGTGCCACCAGCAGAGATCTTGCAGGGGCGTATGGCTACACCTTC CATSRDLAGAYGYTF
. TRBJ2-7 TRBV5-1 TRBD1 TGCGCCAGCAGCTTCCCGGGACAGGGCTACGAGCAGTACTTC CASSFPGQGYEQYF
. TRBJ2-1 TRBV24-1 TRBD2 TGTGCCACCAGTGACCAAACTAGCGGGGGGAACAATGAGCAGTTCTTC CATSDQTSGGNNEQFF
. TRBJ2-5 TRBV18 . TGTGCCAGCTCACCAGTATCGCAGCAAGAGACCCAGTACTTC CASSPVSQQETQYF
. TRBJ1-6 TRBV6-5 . TGTGCCAGCAGTTATGATTGGGGCTCACCCCTCCACTTT CASSYDWGSPLHF
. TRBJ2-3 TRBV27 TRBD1 TGTGCCAACAAAACCGGGACAGGGATGTTAAAGAATCGTGTGGATACGCAGTATTTT CANKTGTGMLKNRVDTQYF
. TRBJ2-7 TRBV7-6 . TGTGCCAGCAGCCTCTCCTGGGGGGGGACAGGCGAGGACTACGAGCAGTACTTC CASSLSWGGTGEDYEQYF
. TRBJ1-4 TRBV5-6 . TGTGCCAGCAGCTTGGGTTTCGGGAACCCGATTGGTGAAAAACTGTTTTTT CASSLGFGNPIGEKLFF
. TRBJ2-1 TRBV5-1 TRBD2 TGCGCCAGCAGCTTCACGACTAGCGGGGGGCCAGAGTACAATGAGCAGTTCTTC CASSFTTSGGPEYNEQFF
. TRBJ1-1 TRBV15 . TGTGCCACCAGCAGAGATCCCAGGGACACTGAAGCTTTCTTT CATSRDPRDTEAFF
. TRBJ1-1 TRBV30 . TGTGCCTGGAACCGGGGTTTGTACGCTGAAGCTTTCTTT CAWNRGLYAEAFF
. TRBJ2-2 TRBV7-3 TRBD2 TGTGCCAGCAGCCCCCAGAGCGGGAGGAAATCCGGGGAGCTGTTTTTT CASSPQSGRKSGELFF
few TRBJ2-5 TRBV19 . TGTGCCAGTAGCTATGGGGAGAAGGCGGGGAAAGAGACCCAGTACTTC CASSYGEKAGKETQYF
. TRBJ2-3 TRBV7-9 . TGTGCCAGCAGCTTAGCGTCGGTGAACACAGATACGCAGTATTTT CASSLASVNTDTQYF
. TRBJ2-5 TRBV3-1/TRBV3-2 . TGTGCCAGCAGCCAAGAAGTTGGAGTTCCAGAGACCCAGTACTTC CASSQEVGVPETQYF
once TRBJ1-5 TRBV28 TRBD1 TGTGCCAGCAGAAAGGACAGGATTAGCAATCAGCCCCAGCATTTT CASRKDRISNQPQHF
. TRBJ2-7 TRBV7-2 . TGTGCCAGCAGCTCCATAGCCACCGAGCAGTACTTC CASSSIATEQYF
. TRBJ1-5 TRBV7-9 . TGTGCCAGCAGCTTATCCGGGGATCAGCCCCAGCATTTT CASSLSGDQPQHF
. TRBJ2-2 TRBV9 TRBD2 TGTGCCAGCAGCGTCAGACCCAGCGGTAGCGGGGGGAACGGGGAGCTGTTTTTT CASSVRPSGSGGNGELFF
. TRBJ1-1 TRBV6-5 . TGTGCCATCCATCGGGGGGCGAGAGGCACTGAAGCTTTCTTT CAIHRGARGTEAFF